This T cell receptor (beta chain) was found in a study of T cell responses to AZD1222 COVID-19 vaccine. Study summary: Second doses that came at about 4 or about 12 weeks were put together. Findings and limits, study-wide: Vaccine-associated CD4 TCRs spanned spike, dominant at 160-218 and 743-854. Baseline serology detected seropositivity in only a handful of AZD1222 recipients. Sampling captured repertoires only after the peak T cell response.

Of note for this clone: The target antigen is unknown.

CDR1 MNHEY and CDR2 SVGAGI come from the germline V gene. The CDR3 has 14 residues. V lost 0 bases, J lost 3 bases, and 8 bases lay in between. Measured with immunoSEQ multiplex PCR; TCRdb has only the in-frame clones, and not every one. The sample holds approximately 100,000 clones, roughly nine tenths seen once. The source material was peripheral blood, sampled on day 0 of AZD1222 vaccination. This TCR derives from an adult in good health. This rearrangement joins TRBV6-5 to TRBJ1-1; D is undetermined. CDR3 in DNA: TGTGCCAGCAGTTACTCTTTTAGCGACACTGAAGCTTTCTTT. The encoded protein is CASSYSFSDTEAFF.